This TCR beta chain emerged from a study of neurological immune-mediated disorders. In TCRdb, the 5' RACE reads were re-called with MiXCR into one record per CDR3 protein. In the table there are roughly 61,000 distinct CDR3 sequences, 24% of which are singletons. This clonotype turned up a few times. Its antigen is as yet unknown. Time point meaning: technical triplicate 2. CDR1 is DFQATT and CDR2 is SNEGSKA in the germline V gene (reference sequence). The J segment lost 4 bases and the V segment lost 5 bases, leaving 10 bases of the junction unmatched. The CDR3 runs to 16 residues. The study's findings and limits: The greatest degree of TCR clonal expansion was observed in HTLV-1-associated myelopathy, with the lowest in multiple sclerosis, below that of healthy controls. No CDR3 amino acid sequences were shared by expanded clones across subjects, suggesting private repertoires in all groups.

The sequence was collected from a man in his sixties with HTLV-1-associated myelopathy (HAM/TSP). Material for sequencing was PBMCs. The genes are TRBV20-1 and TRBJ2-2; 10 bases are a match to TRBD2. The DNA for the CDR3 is TGCAGTGCTCACTCGACATTAGCGGGGGGCACCGGGGAGCTGTTTTTT. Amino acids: CSAHSTLAGGTGELFF.